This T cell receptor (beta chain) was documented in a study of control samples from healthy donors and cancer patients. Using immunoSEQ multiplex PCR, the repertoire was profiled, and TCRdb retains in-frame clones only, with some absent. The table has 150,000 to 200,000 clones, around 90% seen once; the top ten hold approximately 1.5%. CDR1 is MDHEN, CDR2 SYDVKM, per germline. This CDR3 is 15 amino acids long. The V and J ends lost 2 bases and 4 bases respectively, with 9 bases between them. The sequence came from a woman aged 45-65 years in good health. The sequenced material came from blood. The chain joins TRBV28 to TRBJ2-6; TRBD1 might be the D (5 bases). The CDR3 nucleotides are TGTGCCAGCAGTTTACCAGGGATAGGGGCCAACGTCCTGACTTTC. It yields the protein CASSLPGIGANVLTF.